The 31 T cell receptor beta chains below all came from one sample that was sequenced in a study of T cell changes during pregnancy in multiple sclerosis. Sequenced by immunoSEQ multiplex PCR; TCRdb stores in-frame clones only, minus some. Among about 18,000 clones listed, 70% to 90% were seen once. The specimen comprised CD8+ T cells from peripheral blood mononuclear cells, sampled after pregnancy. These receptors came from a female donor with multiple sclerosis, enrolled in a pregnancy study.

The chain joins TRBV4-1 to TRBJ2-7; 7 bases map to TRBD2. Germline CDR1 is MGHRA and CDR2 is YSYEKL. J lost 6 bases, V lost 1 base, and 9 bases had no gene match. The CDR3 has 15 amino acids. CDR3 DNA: TGCGCCAGCAGCCAAGTAGCGTTTGGGGGGGGCGAGCAGTACTTC. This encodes CASSQVAFGGGEQYF.

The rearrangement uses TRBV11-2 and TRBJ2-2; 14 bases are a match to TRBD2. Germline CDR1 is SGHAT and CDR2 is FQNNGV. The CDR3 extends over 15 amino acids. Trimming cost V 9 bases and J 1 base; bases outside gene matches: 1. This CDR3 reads CASGLAGGNTGELFF. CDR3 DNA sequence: TGTGCCAGTGGACTAGCGGGAGGGAACACCGGGGAGCTGTTTTTT.

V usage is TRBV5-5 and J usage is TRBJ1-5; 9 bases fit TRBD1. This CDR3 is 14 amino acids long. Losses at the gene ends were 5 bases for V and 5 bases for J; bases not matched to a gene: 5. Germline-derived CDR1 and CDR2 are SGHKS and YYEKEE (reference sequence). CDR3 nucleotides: TGTGCCAGCAGTACAGGGGGCATCCATCAGCCCCAGCATTTT. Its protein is CASSTGGIHQPQHF.

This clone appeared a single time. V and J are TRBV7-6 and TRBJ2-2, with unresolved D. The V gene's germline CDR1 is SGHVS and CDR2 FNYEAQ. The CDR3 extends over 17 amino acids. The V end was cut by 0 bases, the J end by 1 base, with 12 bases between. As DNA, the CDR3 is TGTGCCAGCAGCTTAGCGACGGAGCTACTGAACACCGGGGAGCTGTTTTTT. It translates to CASSLATELLNTGELFF.

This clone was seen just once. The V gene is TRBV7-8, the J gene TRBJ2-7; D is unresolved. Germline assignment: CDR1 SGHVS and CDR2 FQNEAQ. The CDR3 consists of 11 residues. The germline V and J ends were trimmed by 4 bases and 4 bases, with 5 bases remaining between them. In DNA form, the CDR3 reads TGTGCCAGCAGCTATGCGTACGAGCAGTACTTC. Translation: CASSYAYEQYF. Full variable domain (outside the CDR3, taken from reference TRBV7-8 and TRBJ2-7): GAGVSQSPRYKVAKRGQDVALRCDPISGHVSLFWYQQALGQGPEFLTYFQNEAQLDKSGLPSDRFFAERPEGSVSTLKIQRTQQEDSAVYLCASSYAYEQYFGPGTRLTVT.

CDR3 bases: TGCGCCAGCAGCTTGGAAGAGACTAGCGGGAGTTATAAGTACTTC. Amino acids: CASSLEETSGSYKYF. The V call is TRBV5-1, the J call TRBJ2-7, with 12 bases identical to TRBD2. The germline V gene encodes CDR1 SGHRS and CDR2 YFSETQ. The trim removed 0 bases at V and 11 bases at J, leaving 9 bases unmatched. This CDR3 has 15 amino acids.

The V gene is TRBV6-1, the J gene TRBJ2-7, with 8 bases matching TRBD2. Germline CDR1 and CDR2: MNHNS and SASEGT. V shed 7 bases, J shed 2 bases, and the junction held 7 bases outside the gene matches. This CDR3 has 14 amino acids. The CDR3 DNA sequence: TGTGCCAGCAAGGATGGGCGGGAGGCCTACGAGCAGTACTTC. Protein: CASKDGREAYEQYF.

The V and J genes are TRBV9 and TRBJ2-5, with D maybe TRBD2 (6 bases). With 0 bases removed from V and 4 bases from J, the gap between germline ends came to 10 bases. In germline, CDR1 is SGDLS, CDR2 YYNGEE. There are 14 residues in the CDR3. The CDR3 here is CASSVDGEVETQYF. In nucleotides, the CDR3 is TGTGCCAGCAGCGTAGACGGGGAGGTAGAGACCCAGTACTTC.

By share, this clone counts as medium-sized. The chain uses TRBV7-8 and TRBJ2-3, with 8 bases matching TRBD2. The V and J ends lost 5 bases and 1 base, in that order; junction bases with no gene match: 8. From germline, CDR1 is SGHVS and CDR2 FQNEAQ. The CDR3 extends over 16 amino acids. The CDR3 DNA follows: TGTGCCAGCAGCAGGTGGAGTAGCGGGGGCACAGATACGCAGTATTTT. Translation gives CASSRWSSGGTDTQYF.

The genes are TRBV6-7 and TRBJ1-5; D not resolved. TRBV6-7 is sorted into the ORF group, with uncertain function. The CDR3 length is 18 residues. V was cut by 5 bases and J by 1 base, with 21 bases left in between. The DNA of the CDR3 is TGTGCCAGCAGTACGCATCGTTTTAGGGAGATGAGCAATCAGCCCCAGCATTTT. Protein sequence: CASSTHRFREMSNQPQHF.

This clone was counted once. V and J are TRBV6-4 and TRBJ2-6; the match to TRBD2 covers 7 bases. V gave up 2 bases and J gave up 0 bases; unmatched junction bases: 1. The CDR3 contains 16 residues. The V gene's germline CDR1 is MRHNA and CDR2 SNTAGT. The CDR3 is CASSDTGGSGANVLTF. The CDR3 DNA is TGTGCCAGCAGTGACACGGGGGGCTCTGGGGCCAACGTCCTGACTTTC.

CDR3 sequence reads: CASSLVWDREGETQYF. The CDR3 DNA sequence: TGTGCCAGCAGCTTAGTTTGGGACAGGGAAGGAGAGACCCAGTACTTC. This chain connects TRBV7-6 to TRBJ2-5; 9 bases fit TRBD1. Per germline, CDR1 SGHVS and CDR2 FNYEAQ. This CDR3 is built from 16 residues. J was trimmed by 4 bases and V by 1 base; bases with no gene match: 7.

The CDR3: CASSFRDRVHEQFF. The CDR3 coding sequence is TGTGCCAGCAGTTTCCGGGACAGGGTACATGAGCAGTTCTTC. The chain links TRBV27 to TRBJ2-1; TRBD1 matches 9 bases. This CDR3 contains 14 residues. V gave up 3 bases and J gave up 8 bases; unmatched junction bases: 5. CDR1 and CDR2 from the germline V gene are MNHEY and SMNVEV (reference sequence).

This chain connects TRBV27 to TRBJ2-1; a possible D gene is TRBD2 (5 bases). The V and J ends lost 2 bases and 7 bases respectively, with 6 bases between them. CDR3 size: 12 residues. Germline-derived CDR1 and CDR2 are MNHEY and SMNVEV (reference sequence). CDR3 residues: CASSLTGNEQFF. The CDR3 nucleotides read TGTGCCAGCAGTTTAACGGGGAATGAGCAGTTCTTC.

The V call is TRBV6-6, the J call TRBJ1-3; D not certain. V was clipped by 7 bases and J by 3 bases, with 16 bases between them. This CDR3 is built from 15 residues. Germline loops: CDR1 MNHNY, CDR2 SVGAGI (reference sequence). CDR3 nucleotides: TGTGCCAGCACCCCTCAGGAAGGTTATGGAAACACCATATATTTT. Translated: CASTPQEGYGNTIYF.

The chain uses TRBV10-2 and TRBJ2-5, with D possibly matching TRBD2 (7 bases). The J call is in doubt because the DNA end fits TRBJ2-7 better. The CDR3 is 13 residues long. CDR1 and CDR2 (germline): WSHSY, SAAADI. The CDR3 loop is CASSEGDYYEQYF. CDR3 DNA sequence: TGCGCCAGCAGCGAGGGGGACTACTACGAGCAGTACTTC.

The CDR3 nucleotides read TGCGCCAGCAGCTTGGGGGCGGGAGGGCCCTCCTACAATGAGCAGTTCTTC. Protein: CASSLGAGGPSYNEQFF. The V call is TRBV5-1, the J call TRBJ2-1; 9 nucleotides line up with TRBD2. Germline V lookup: CDR1 SGHRS, CDR2 YFSETQ. The CDR3 totals 17 residues. Trimming removed 0 bases from V and 0 bases from J; junction bases left unmatched: 4.

CDR3 coding DNA: TGTGCCAGCAGCTTAGTTATAGTTATTGGGGCGCCGGACACTGAAGCTTTCTTT. This codes for CASSLVIVIGAPDTEAFF. V and J are TRBV7-8 and TRBJ1-1; D perhaps matches TRBD1 (5 bases). V lost 1 base to trimming and J lost 3 bases, with 21 bases between them. This CDR3 spans 18 amino acids. Germline V lookup: CDR1 SGHVS, CDR2 FQNEAQ.

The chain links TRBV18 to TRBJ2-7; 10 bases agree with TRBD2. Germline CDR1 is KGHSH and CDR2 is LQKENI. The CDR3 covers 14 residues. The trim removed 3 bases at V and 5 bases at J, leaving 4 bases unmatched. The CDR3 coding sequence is TGTGCCAGCTCACCTTCCCTAGCGGGAGACGAGCAGTACTTC. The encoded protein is CASSPSLAGDEQYF.

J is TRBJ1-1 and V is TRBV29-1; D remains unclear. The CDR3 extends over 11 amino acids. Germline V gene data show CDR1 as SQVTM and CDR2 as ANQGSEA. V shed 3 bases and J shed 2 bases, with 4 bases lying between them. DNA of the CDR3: TGCAGCGTTGACAGAAACACTGAAGCTTTCTTT. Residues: CSVDRNTEAFF.

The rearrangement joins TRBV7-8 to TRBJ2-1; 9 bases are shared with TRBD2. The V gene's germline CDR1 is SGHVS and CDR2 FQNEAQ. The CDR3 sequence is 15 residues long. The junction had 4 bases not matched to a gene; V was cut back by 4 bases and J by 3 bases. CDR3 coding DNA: TGTGCCAGCAGCTGGACTAGCGACCTCTACAATGAGCAGTTCTTC. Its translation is CASSWTSDLYNEQFF.

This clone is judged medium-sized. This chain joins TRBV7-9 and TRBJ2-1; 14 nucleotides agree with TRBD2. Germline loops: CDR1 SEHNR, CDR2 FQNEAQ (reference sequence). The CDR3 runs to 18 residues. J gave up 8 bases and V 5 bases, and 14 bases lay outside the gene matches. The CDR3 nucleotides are TGTGCCAGCAGCCGCGGACTAGCGGGGGGCTCCCCCTGGGATGAGCAGTTCTTC. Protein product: CASSRGLAGGSPWDEQFF.

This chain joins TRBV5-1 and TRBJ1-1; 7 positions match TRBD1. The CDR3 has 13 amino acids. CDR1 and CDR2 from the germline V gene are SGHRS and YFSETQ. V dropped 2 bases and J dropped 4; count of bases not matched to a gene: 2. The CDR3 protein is CASSLRGPTEAFF. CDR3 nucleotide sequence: TGCGCCAGCAGCTTAAGGGGGCCCACTGAAGCTTTCTTT.

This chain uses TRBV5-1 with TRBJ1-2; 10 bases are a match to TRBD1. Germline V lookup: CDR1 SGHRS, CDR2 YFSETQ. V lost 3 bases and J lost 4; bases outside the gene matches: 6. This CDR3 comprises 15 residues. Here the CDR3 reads CASSSTGGMSYGYTF. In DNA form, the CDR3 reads TGCGCCAGCAGCTCGACAGGGGGCATGAGCTATGGCTACACCTTC. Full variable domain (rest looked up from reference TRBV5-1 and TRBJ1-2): KAGVTQTPRYLIKTRGQQVTLSCSPISGHRSVSWYQQTPGQGLQFLFEYFSETQRNKGNFPGRFSGRQFSNSRSEMNVSTLELGDSALYLCASSSTGGMSYGYTFGSGTRLTVV.

CDR3 region: CATSSRLAGDGADTQYF. CDR3 bases: TGTGCCACCAGCTCGCGACTAGCGGGAGATGGAGCAGATACGCAGTATTTT. The chain recombines TRBV15 with TRBJ2-3; TRBD2 matches at 12 bases. CDR3 length equals 17 residues. Germline V gene data show CDR1 as LNHNV and CDR2 as YYDKDF (reference sequence). Unmatched junction bases numbered 10, after V lost 5 bases and J lost 4 bases.

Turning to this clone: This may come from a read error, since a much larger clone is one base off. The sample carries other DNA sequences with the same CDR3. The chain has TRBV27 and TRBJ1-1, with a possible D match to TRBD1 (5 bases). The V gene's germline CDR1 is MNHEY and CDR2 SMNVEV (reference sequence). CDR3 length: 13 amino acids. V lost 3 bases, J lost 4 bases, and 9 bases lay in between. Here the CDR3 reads CASSLGRATEAFF. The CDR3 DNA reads TGTGCCAGCAGTTTGGGCAGGGCCACTGAAGCTTTCTTT.

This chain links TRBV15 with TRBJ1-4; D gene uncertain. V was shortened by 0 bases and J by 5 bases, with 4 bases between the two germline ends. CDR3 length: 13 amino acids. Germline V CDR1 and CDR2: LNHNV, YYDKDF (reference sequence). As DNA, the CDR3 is TGTGCCACCAGCAGAGAGGAGAATGAAAAACTGTTTTTT. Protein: CATSREENEKLFF.

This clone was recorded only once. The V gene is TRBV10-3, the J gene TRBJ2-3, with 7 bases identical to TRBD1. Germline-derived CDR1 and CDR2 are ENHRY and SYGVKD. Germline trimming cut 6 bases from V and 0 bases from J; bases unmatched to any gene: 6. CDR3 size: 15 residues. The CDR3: CAISRGTTSTDTQYF. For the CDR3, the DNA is TGTGCCATCAGCAGGGGGACAACCAGCACAGATACGCAGTATTTT.

CDR3 region: CASSTSLTAWEQYF. CDR3 bases: TGTGCCAGTAGTACCTCCCTGACAGCCTGGGAGCAGTACTTC. The rearrangement links TRBV19 to TRBJ2-7; a weak D match, TRBD1 (5 bases). Germline values: CDR1 LNHDA, CDR2 SQIVND (reference sequence). The CDR3 has 14 amino acids. Trimming removed 4 bases at V and 7 bases at J, with 17 bases between.

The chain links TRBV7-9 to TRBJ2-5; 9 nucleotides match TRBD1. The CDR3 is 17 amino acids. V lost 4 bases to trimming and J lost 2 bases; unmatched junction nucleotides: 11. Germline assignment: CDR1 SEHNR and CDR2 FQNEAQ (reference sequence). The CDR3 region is CASSSKEGTGPQETQYF. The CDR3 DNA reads TGTGCCAGCAGCTCGAAGGAGGGGACAGGGCCTCAAGAGACCCAGTACTTC.

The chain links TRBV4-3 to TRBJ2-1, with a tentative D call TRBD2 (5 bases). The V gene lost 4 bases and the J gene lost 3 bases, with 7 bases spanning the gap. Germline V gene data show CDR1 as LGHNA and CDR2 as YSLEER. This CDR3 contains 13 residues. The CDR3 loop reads CASSLGVYNEQFF. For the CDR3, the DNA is TGCGCCAGCAGCCTCGGGGTCTACAATGAGCAGTTCTTC.